This note documents a single T cell receptor (beta chain) sequence. Here immunoSEQ multiplex PCR was the method, and the copy in TCRdb shows in-frame clones only, minus some. The sample lists around 260,000 clones; 80% to 90% were seen once. The trim removed 1 base at V and 3 bases at J, leaving 0 bases unmatched. Germline CDR1 SEHNR, CDR2 FQNEAQ (reference sequence). The CDR3 is 14 amino acids. This sample is drawn from a study of blood T cell repertoires in COVID-19. Material: peripheral blood. This sequence originates from a man aged 25-45 years with active or convalescent COVID-19. This chain links TRBV7-9 with TRBJ2-5; 9 bases map to TRBD2. The CDR3 DNA sequence: TGTGCCAGCAGCTTAGGACTAGCGGAAGAGACCCAGTACTTC. Translation: CASSLGLAEETQYF. The complete variable domain, with remaining parts taken from reference TRBV7-9 and TRBJ2-5, reads DTGVSQNPRHKITKRGQNVTFRCDPISEHNRLYWYRQTLGQGPEFLTYFQNEAQLEKSRLLSDRFSAERPKGSFSTLEIQRTEQGDSAMYLCASSLGLAEETQYFGPGTRLLVL.